This note documents a single T cell receptor beta chain sequence. This sample's time point: after dendritic cell vaccination, including at tumor progression/relapse. V trimming: 3 bases; J trimming: 8 bases; junction bases outside the gene matches: 6. The CDR3 is 15 residues long. Germline V lookup: CDR1 MNHEY, CDR2 SMNVEV (reference sequence). TCRdb keeps only in-frame clones here, not all; method: immunoSEQ multiplex PCR. The sample holds roughly 60,000 clones, 86% seen once. The data are from a study of glioma-infiltrating T cells after dendritic cell vaccination. Sequencing was performed on blood, taken after dendritic cell vaccination. The sequence came from a human donor with glioblastoma. The V call is TRBV27, the J call TRBJ1-6; 8 bases agree with TRBD1. The CDR3 sequence: CASSLFRGPDSPLHF. As DNA, the CDR3 is TGTGCCAGCAGTTTGTTCAGGGGGCCAGATTCACCCCTCCACTTT.